This entry describes one TCR beta chain. This clonotype was counted a few times. The antigen this receptor binds is unknown. No base quality values were provided; no much bigger clone lies one nucleotide off. The data derive from a study of T cell repertoires in cytomegalovirus infection (dated by TCRdb to the late 2010s). For the study in its entirety: Recently identified HLA-C-restricted CMV epitopes, whose presentation resists viral immunomodulation, were targeted by peptide stimulations together with well-studied HLA-B-restricted epitopes. Because public TCR beta signatures pointed to carriage of CMV infection together with the matching HLA type, the HLA type of each donor mattered for the analysis.

The sequencing machine was an Illumina HiSeq 1500. TCRdb handled the public reads itself, with Q25 trimming in fastp and clone calling in MiXCR, and kept productive beta chains. CDR3 protein sequences are deduplicated, and each keeps its most common genes and DNA. This sample comprises 550,000 to 850,000 distinct CDR3 sequences, roughly 33% of them detected only once. Jointly, the top ten make up roughly 20% of the sample. The treatment or condition label, read with the paper, signifies: in vitro stimulation with specific CMV peptide epitopes to enrich CMV-specific T cells. Beyond this particular receptor, the publication reports: The ex vivo response was dominated by HLA-C-restricted CMV-specific TCR beta clonotypes, which also provided the single most frequent clonotype in two of eight donors. In both this cohort and an independent cohort of 350 to 400 donors, the cumulative frequency of public TCR beta family members distinguished carriers of CMV infection plus the relevant HLA type.

The source material was cultured PBMCs, sampled from culture after CMV antigen stimulation. The TCR comes from a human donor in good health (CMV status not recorded). Some clones in this sample may be carry-over from other donors' samples.

The CDR3 corresponds to CASSPEGYYEQYF. In nucleotide form, the sequence is TGCGCCAGCAGTCCGGAAGGATACTACGAGCAGTACTTC. The receptor chain draws on TRBV23-1 and TRBJ2-7; no D gene call is confident. TRBV23-1 is annotated as an ORF whose role is uncertain. V drops 4 bases and J drops 3 bases, leaving 10 bases in between. Including the terminal cysteine and phenylalanine, the CDR3 comprises 13 residues. Only CDR3 DNA is held: 39 bases, read in frame from base 1.